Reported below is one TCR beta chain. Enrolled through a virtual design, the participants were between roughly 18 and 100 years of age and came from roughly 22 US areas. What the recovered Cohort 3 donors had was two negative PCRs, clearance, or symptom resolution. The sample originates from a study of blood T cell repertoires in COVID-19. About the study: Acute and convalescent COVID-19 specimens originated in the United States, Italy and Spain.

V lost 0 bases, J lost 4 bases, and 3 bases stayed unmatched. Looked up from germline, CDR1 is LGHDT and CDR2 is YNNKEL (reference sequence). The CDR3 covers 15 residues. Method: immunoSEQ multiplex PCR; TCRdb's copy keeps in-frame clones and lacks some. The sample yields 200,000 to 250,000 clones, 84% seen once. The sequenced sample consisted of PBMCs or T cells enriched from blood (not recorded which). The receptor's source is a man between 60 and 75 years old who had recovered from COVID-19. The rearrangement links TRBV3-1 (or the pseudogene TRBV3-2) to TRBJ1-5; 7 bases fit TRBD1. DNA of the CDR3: TGTGCCAGCAGCCAAGACGGGACAGTAAATCAGCCCCAGCATTTT. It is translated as CASSQDGTVNQPQHF.